This T cell receptor beta chain was obtained from a study of CD8 T cells in Susac syndrome. Sequencing of TCR beta was performed on blood CD8+ and CD4+ T cells. Matching for age and sex applied to the controls, who were healthy donors. This CDR3 is built from 14 residues. The germline V and J ends were trimmed by 6 bases and 5 bases, with 16 bases remaining between them. Looked up from germline, CDR1 is MNHEY and CDR2 is SVGAGI. Random-hexamer reverse transcription was applied to about 0.5 to 1 ug RNA. Amplification of TCR beta CDR3 by immunoSEQ multiplex PCR spanned 54 Vbeta and 13 Jbeta. TCRdb fed the immunoSEQ multiplex PCR reads into MiXCR, producing one record per CDR3 protein. The table has 180,000 or so distinct CDR3 sequences, less than 95% seen once.

The V and J genes are TRBV6-5 and TRBJ2-5, with a possible D match to TRBD2 (5 bases). This sequence was found in a human donor in good health. Sequencing input: CD4+ T cells from PBMCs. The CDR3 DNA reads TGTGCCAGCAGGGCGGTCCTCGGGGAGGAGACCCAGTACTTC. It encodes CASRAVLGEETQYF.